The T cell receptor beta chain described here comes from a study of identical twins. Notes on the study in general: There was an excess of low generation probability in the out-of-frame alpha sequences that twins shared. Modeled out-of-frame TCR alpha sharing in monozygotic twins fell below observed levels. Twin pairs had excess sharing that was weaker in beta out-of-frame sequences.

The CDR3 sequence is 16 residues long. Germline V gene data show CDR1 as MNHEY and CDR2 as SVGEGT. The germline V and J ends were trimmed by 6 bases and 6 bases, with 24 bases remaining between them. TCRdb used MiXCR to reprocess the 5' RACE reads, holding one entry per CDR3 protein. The repertoire consists of 400,000 to 500,000 distinct CDR3 sequences, with less than 20% occurring once and the leading ten covering about 12%. Every one of the donors was a healthy Caucasian. This clonotype has a handful of counts. What it binds is not known. This TCR derives from a man aged 45 to 65 in good health. The rearrangement joins TRBV6-2 or TRBV6-3 to TRBJ2-7; D is possibly TRBD1 or TRBD2 (6 bases each). Sequences were obtained from naive T cells sorted from blood. The CDR3 DNA reads as TGTGCCAGCAGGCAGCCGGGACACCCACGACTAGGCGAGCAGTACTTC. It specifies CASRQPGHPRLGEQYF.